The T cell receptor (beta chain) under discussion was sequenced for a study of cytomegalovirus exposure and HLA in healthy donors. This clone was seen more than once but under ten times. Germline-derived CDR1 and CDR2 are MDHEN and SYDVKM. The CDR3 is 16 amino acids. V dropped 6 bases and J dropped 2; count of bases not matched to a gene: 5. Use of 60 Vbeta and 13 Jbeta primers characterized the PCR. As handled by the study authors: Later reanalysis found around 84 million unique TCR beta chains, about 11 million of them shared. TCRdb keeps only in-frame clones here, not all; method: immunoSEQ multiplex PCR. The V and J calls and the clone size are those of that table, but D and trimming were determined from the DNA. The sample records 150,000 or so clones, 76% being singletons.

The sequenced sample consisted of PBMCs. This TCR came from a male donor in good health and CMV-seronegative. The V gene is TRBV28, the J gene TRBJ2-6; 9 nucleotides align to TRBD1. The CDR3 reads CASSGQGPPGANVLTF. In DNA, the CDR3 is TGTGCCAGCAGCGGACAGGGGCCCCCTGGGGCCAACGTCCTGACTTTC.